This T cell receptor (beta chain) derives from a study of beta chain features in type 1 diabetes. General observations from the study: Sampled from patients, naive, central memory and Treg TCRB repertoires appeared more similar than those sampled from healthy donors. Shorter TCRB CDR3s, moderately but significantly so, were found in Type 1 diabetes patients in all four CD4+ subsets. More deletions and fewer insertions at VDJ junctions were found in patients with type 1 diabetes.

Comment on this clone: Its antigen is not identified.

The germline V gene encodes CDR1 SGDLS and CDR2 YYNGEE. The CDR3 length is 14 residues. The junction had 5 bases not matched to a gene; V was cut back by 3 bases and J by 3 bases. Every isolated RNA sample was fully reverse transcribed, so sequencing captured expressed TCRB transcripts. Clones were sequenced by immunoSEQ multiplex PCR, and TCRdb holds only the in-frame ones, with some missing. The sample lists some 130,000 clones, roughly 10% seen once, with 0.65% to 0.75% in the top ten. Purity above 95% was achieved in all sorted populations. The sample taken for sequencing was central memory CD4+ T cells from blood. The TCR originated in a man younger than 45 with type 1 diabetes. The chain combines TRBV9 with TRBJ1-2, with 7 bases fitting TRBD1. As DNA, the CDR3 is TGTGCCAGCAGCGCGGGACAGCGGGACTATGGCTACACCTTC. It encodes CASSAGQRDYGYTF.